Below, 31 T cell receptor beta chains from the same sample are listed, as sequenced in a study of CD8 T cells in ankylosing spondylitis. TCRdb reanalysed the 5' RACE reads using MiXCR and keeps one entry per CDR3 protein. The table shows roughly 220,000 distinct CDR3 sequences, with over 9.5% occurring only once. Sequenced: blood, either unsorted or a sorted T cell fraction (not recorded which). The source of these receptors is a male donor with ankylosing spondylitis or in good health (not recorded which).

This clonotype was seen ten or more times. J is TRBJ1-4 and V is TRBV7-2; D ambiguous. Germline assignment: CDR1 SGHTA and CDR2 FQGNSA. CDR3 length: 15 amino acids. V was pared by 1 base and J by 1 base, with 7 bases between. The CDR3 nucleotides are TGTGCCAGCAGCTTAGAAGGTGGAACTAATGAAAAACTGTTTTTT. It specifies CASSLEGGTNEKLFF.

This clonotype was seen at least ten times. This chain uses TRBV28 with TRBJ1-1; D is unresolved. The V gene lost 5 bases and the J gene lost 3 bases, with 13 bases spanning the gap. This CDR3 region has 14 residues. Germline V gives CDR1 MDHEN, CDR2 SYDVKM. CDR3 sequence reads: CASSQIGPDTEAFF. The DNA of the CDR3 is TGTGCCAGCAGTCAAATCGGGCCCGACACTGAAGCTTTCTTT.

This clonotype was found many times. The chain carries TRBV20-1 and TRBJ1-4; 9 bases line up with TRBD1. The germline gives CDR1 DFQATT, CDR2 SNEGSKA (reference sequence). This CDR3 comprises 13 residues. Trimming took 7 bases from V and 6 from J; bases not matched to a gene: 6. For the CDR3, the DNA is TGCAGTGTTCAGGGACAGGGACATGAAAAACTGTTTTTT. This sequence encodes CSVQGQGHEKLFF.

This clonotype came up a few times. The rearrangement uses TRBV28 and TRBJ2-3; D may be TRBD2 (6 bases). The CDR3 sequence is 15 residues long. Deletions cut 5 bases from V and 0 bases from J, with 12 bases between. CDR1 and CDR2 (germline): MDHEN, SYDVKM. CDR3 nucleotides: TGTGCCAGCAGTACCGGGGGTGCTAGCACAGATACGCAGTATTTT. It yields the protein CASSTGGASTDTQYF.

This clonotype was seen ten or more times. This rearrangement joins TRBV11-1 to TRBJ1-1; no firm D call. The CDR3 consists of 16 residues. Per germline, CDR1 SGHAT and CDR2 FQDESV (reference sequence). The V gene lost 5 bases and the J gene lost 1 base, with 17 bases spanning the gap. CDR3 nucleotide sequence: TGTGCCAGCAGCGTTGATTGGGTCGGAGGGAACACTGAAGCTTTCTTT. Its translation: CASSVDWVGGNTEAFF. The full variable domain, with the rest looked up from reference TRBV11-1 and TRBJ1-1, is EAEVAQSPRYKITEKSQAVAFWCDPISGHATLYWYRQILGQGPELLVQFQDESVVDDSQLPKDRFSAERLKGVDSTLKIQPAELGDSAMYLCASSVDWVGGNTEAFFGQGTRLTVV.

The J gene is TRBJ1-1, the V gene TRBV19; D is undetermined. Germline CDR1 reads LNHDA; CDR2 reads SQIVND (reference sequence). Between the trimmed V and J ends, which lost 2 bases and 1 base, there was a span of 8 bases. The CDR3 covers 14 residues. CDR3 bases: TGTGCCAGTAGTATACGGGGTCAGAACACTGAAGCTTTCTTT. The encoded protein is CASSIRGQNTEAFF.

This clonotype was seen many times. V usage is TRBV24-1 and J usage is TRBJ1-1, with TRBD1 identical over 7 bases. Germline V lookup: CDR1 KGHDR, CDR2 SFDVKD. This CDR3 region has 13 residues. V dropped 4 bases and J dropped 6; count of bases not matched to a gene: 4. The CDR3 sequence is CATSDPGTAEAFF. The DNA of the CDR3 is TGTGCCACCAGTGACCCCGGGACAGCTGAAGCTTTCTTT.

The chain is built from TRBV20-1 and TRBJ2-7, with D unresolved. In germline, CDR1 is DFQATT, CDR2 SNEGSKA (reference sequence). Trimming took off 3 bases at V and 5 bases at J, with 5 bases between the two ends. This CDR3 comprises 10 residues. Here the CDR3 reads CSASLDEQYF. Here the CDR3 DNA reads TGCAGTGCTAGTTTGGACGAGCAGTACTTC.

This clonotype was detected a few times. V is TRBV9 and J is TRBJ2-5, with 10 bases aligning to TRBD1. CDR1 is SGDLS and CDR2 is YYNGEE in the germline V gene. J gave up 5 bases and V 0 bases, and 10 bases lay outside the gene matches. CDR3 length equals 17 residues. CDR3 sequence reads: CASSVGMTGGMMETQYF. The CDR3, as DNA: TGTGCCAGCAGCGTAGGGATGACAGGGGGCATGATGGAGACCCAGTACTTC. Variable domain in full (rest from reference TRBV9 and TRBJ2-5): DSGVTQTPKHLITATGQRVTLRCSPRSGDLSVYWYQQSLDQGLQFLIQYYNGEERAKGNILERFSAQQFPDLHSELNLSSLELGDSALYFCASSVGMTGGMMETQYFGPGTRLLVL.

A word on this clonotype: A much more abundant neighbour one base away suggests this may be a read error. The rearrangement uses TRBV5-6 and TRBJ2-5; 7 nucleotides match TRBD1. From germline, CDR1 is SGHDT and CDR2 YYEEEE. The CDR3 is made up of 15 amino acids. CDR3 region: CVSSPTGRLQETQYF. The CDR3 bases are TGTGTCAGCAGTCCGACAGGGCGGCTTCAAGAGACCCAGTACTTC.

The table lists this clonotype with many counts. The chain has TRBV25-1 and TRBJ2-3, with TRBD2 matching over 8 bases. Germline trimming cut 8 bases from V and 6 bases from J; bases unmatched to any gene: 16. In germline, CDR1 is MGHDK, CDR2 SYGVNS. This CDR3 has 16 residues. This CDR3 reads CASLPYSRGAGDTQYF. In DNA, the CDR3 is TGTGCCAGCCTTCCTTACTCGCGGGGGGCGGGGGATACGCAGTATTTT.

This clonotype occurred many times. This sequence joins TRBV29-1 and TRBJ1-3; D is possibly TRBD1 (6 bases). Trimming pared 6 bases from V and 0 bases from J, leaving 12 bases between. Germline CDR1 SQVTM, CDR2 ANQGSEA. This CDR3 has 14 residues. The CDR3 here is CSVRTGISGNTIYF. In nucleotides, the CDR3 is TGCAGCGTCCGAACAGGGATCTCTGGAAACACCATATATTTT. The full variable domain, in which reference TRBV29-1 and TRBJ1-3 provide the parts outside the CDR3, is SAVISQKPSRDICQRGTSLTIQCQVDSQVTMMFWYRQQPGQSLTLIATANQGSEATYESGFVIDKFPISRPNLTFSTLTVSNMSPEDSSIYLCSVRTGISGNTIYFGEGSWLTVV.

This clonotype was counted at least ten times. V is TRBV5-1 and J is TRBJ2-1; 14 bases agree with TRBD2. This CDR3 comprises 21 residues. Looked up from germline, CDR1 is SGHRS and CDR2 is YFSETQ. Trimming cost V 0 bases and J 0 bases; bases outside gene matches: 11. The CDR3 nucleotides are TGCGCCAGCAGCTTGGAACCAGGGGGACTAGCGGGGGCCAGCTCCTACAATGAGCAGTTCTTC. It specifies CASSLEPGGLAGASSYNEQFF.

The sample holds many counts of this clonotype. The rearrangement uses TRBV3-1 and TRBJ1-5; 7 bases agree with TRBD1. Trimming removed 0 bases from V and 4 bases from J; junction bases left unmatched: 6. Germline CDR1 LGHDT, CDR2 YNNKEL (reference sequence). This CDR3 contains 16 residues. The CDR3 region has the DNA TGTGCCAGCAGCCAAGACTTGGGACAGCCAAATCAGCCCCAGCATTTT. Translating gives CASSQDLGQPNQPQHF.

The chain joins TRBV5-1 to TRBJ2-7; D is uncertain. The CDR3 covers 13 residues. Germline V gene lookup returns CDR1 SGHRS and CDR2 YFSETQ. The V and J ends lost 4 bases and 4 bases respectively, with 12 bases between them. CDR3 bases: TGCGCCAGCAGCCAACAGATCCCATACGAGCAGTACTTC. Encoded protein: CASSQQIPYEQYF.

The CDR3 nucleotides are TGCAGTGCCCCTCCCAGCGCACACAATGAGCAGTTCTTC. It translates to CSAPPSAHNEQFF. The V call is TRBV20-1, the J call TRBJ2-1; D gene ambiguous. The CDR3 extends over 13 amino acids. In germline, CDR1 is DFQATT, CDR2 SNEGSKA (reference sequence). V lost 6 bases and J lost 5, with 14 bases in between.

This clonotype was observed at least ten times. The V and J genes are TRBV5-1 and TRBJ2-2, with D maybe TRBD2 (5 bases). Between the trimmed V and J ends, which lost 2 bases and 0 bases, there was a span of 11 bases. CDR1 and CDR2 from the germline V gene are SGHRS and YFSETQ. CDR3 size: 16 residues. The CDR3 DNA sequence: TGCGCCAGCAGCTTACCGGACTCGACGAACACCGGGGAGCTGTTTTTT. Protein sequence: CASSLPDSTNTGELFF.

Concerning this clonotype itself: A much larger clone sits a single nucleotide away, making a read error possible. The chain carries TRBV20-1 and TRBJ2-2; D tentatively reads TRBD1 or TRBD2 (5 bases each). CDR1 is DFQATT, CDR2 SNEGSKA, per germline (reference sequence). Trimming left V 1 base short and J 4 bases short, with 10 bases between. The CDR3 loop spans 14 amino acids. The CDR3 spells CSARGPGLTGELFF. CDR3 nucleotide sequence: TGCAGTGCTAGAGGGCCGGGGCTCACCGGGGAGCTGTTTTTT.

In this sample, this clonotype turned up once. A much larger clone lies a single base off, so this may be a read error. The chain couples TRBV7-2 to TRBJ2-1; 7 bases align to TRBD1. The CDR3 has 13 amino acids. Germline CDR1 is SGHTA and CDR2 is FQGNSA. In DNA, the CDR3 is TGTGCCAGCAGCGAGGGACAGCGCAATGGGCAGTTCTTC. Translated, it gives CASSEGQRNGQFF.

This clonotype came up many times. V and J are TRBV28 and TRBJ2-3; D could derive from TRBD1 or TRBD2 (5 bases each). Per the germline V gene, CDR1 is MDHEN and CDR2 is SYDVKM. This CDR3 is 15 amino acids long. The germline V and J ends were trimmed by 6 bases and 0 bases, with 13 bases remaining between them. The CDR3 sequence is CASRGDTPSTDTQYF. CDR3 coding DNA: TGTGCCAGCAGGGGGGATACTCCGAGCACAGATACGCAGTATTTT. The entire variable domain, with the rest obtained from reference TRBV28 and TRBJ2-3, is as follows: DVKVTQSSRYLVKRTGEKVFLECVQDMDHENMFWYRQDPGLGLRLIYFSYDVKMKEKGDIPEGYSVSREKKERFSLILESASTNQTSMYLCASRGDTPSTDTQYFGPGTRLTVL.

This clonotype was counted a few times. The chain combines TRBV11-2 with TRBJ2-1; TRBD2 aligns across 11 bases. There are 18 residues in the CDR3. V lost 2 bases, J lost 0 bases, and 6 bases stayed unmatched. Germline CDR1 is SGHAT and CDR2 is FQNNGV. This chain's CDR3 is CASSLPSGGQSSYNEQFF. In DNA form, the CDR3 reads TGTGCCAGCAGCTTACCTAGCGGGGGGCAGAGCTCCTACAATGAGCAGTTCTTC.

This clonotype was detected ten times or more. The gene calls are TRBV5-1 and TRBJ2-2, with 9 bases matching TRBD1. Trimming cost V 4 bases and J 4 bases; bases outside gene matches: 5. The CDR3 length is 15 residues. The germline gives CDR1 SGHRS, CDR2 YFSETQ. CDR3 DNA sequence: TGCGCCAGCAGCGGGGGACAGGGACTCACCGGGGAGCTGTTTTTT. As protein: CASSGGQGLTGELFF.

A few counts support this clonotype. The chain employs TRBV12-3 or TRBV12-4 and TRBJ2-1; D possibly uses TRBD1 or TRBD2 (6 bases each). CDR3 size: 14 residues. The V end was cut by 8 bases, the J end by 2 bases, with 13 bases between. The CDR3 loop is CASSRGAPYNEQFF. In DNA, the CDR3 is TGTGCCAGCTCAAGGGGGGCACCCTACAATGAGCAGTTCTTC.

This clonotype was detected many times. The J gene is TRBJ2-3, the V gene TRBV20-1; 8 nucleotides match TRBD1. Looked up from germline, CDR1 is DFQATT and CDR2 is SNEGSKA (reference sequence). V lost 5 bases, J lost 10 bases, and 14 bases stayed unmatched. The CDR3 runs to 14 residues. This chain's CDR3 is CSALGQELTFAQYF. In DNA form, the CDR3 reads TGCAGTGCTTTGGGACAGGAACTAACCTTTGCGCAGTATTTT.

This clonotype appeared many times. The V and J genes are TRBV12-3 or TRBV12-4 and TRBJ2-7; 8 nucleotides match TRBD1. The V segment lost 6 bases and the J segment 4 bases; nucleotides outside the gene matches: 11. This CDR3 is built from 15 residues. The CDR3 sequence is CASSPTPDRVYEQYF. CDR3 DNA sequence: TGTGCCAGCAGCCCGACCCCGGACAGGGTTTACGAGCAGTACTTC.

This clonotype was recorded at least ten times. The chain carries TRBV5-1 and TRBJ2-1; TRBD2 aligns across 13 bases. CDR1 is SGHRS, CDR2 YFSETQ, per germline. J was trimmed by 3 bases and V by 4 bases; bases with no gene match: 4. The CDR3 is made up of 16 amino acids. CDR3 loop: CASSTGLAGFYNEQFF. For the CDR3, the DNA is TGCGCCAGCAGCACGGGACTAGCGGGGTTCTACAATGAGCAGTTCTTC.

The table lists this clonotype with a few counts. The J gene is TRBJ1-1, the V gene TRBV21-1; the D segment call TRBD1 is taken from the table without a DNA check. TRBV21-1 is a recognized pseudogene. There are 14 residues in the CDR3. This CDR3 is CASSHPTGSGVAFF. Here the CDR3 DNA reads TGTGCCAGCAGCCACCCGACAGGGTCCGGTGTGGCTTTCTTT.

This clonotype appeared many times. V gene TRBV2 combines with J gene TRBJ1-3, with a possible D match to TRBD1 (5 bases). The CDR3 has 14 amino acids. V was trimmed by 6 bases and J by 0 bases, leaving 9 bases between them. Germline V gene lookup returns CDR1 SNHLY and CDR2 FYNNEI. The CDR3: CASRGLSSGNTIYF. In DNA, the CDR3 is TGTGCCAGCAGGGGACTGAGCTCTGGAAACACCATATATTTT.

This clonotype occurred a few times. One end of the junction is discordant with germline, which a read error may explain. V usage is TRBV7-3 and J usage is TRBJ2-7; TRBD2 agrees at 13 bases. Germline-derived CDR1 and CDR2 are SGHTA and FQGTGA. The CDR3 has 12 residues. CDR3 nucleotide sequence: TGTGCCAGCAGCGGGACTAGCGGGGAGCTGTACTTC. Translation gives CASSGTSGELYF.

V is TRBV9 and J is TRBJ2-3, with 7 bases identical to TRBD2. Germline V gene lookup returns CDR1 SGDLS and CDR2 YYNGEE. The CDR3 has 16 amino acids. The V segment lost 4 bases and the J segment 1 base; nucleotides outside the gene matches: 9. CDR3 nucleotides: TGTGCCAGCAGCTCCTTGGCGGCGGGGGGCACAGATACGCAGTATTTT. Amino acids: CASSSLAAGGTDTQYF. Combining the CDR3 with reference TRBV9 and TRBJ2-3 gives the whole variable domain DSGVTQTPKHLITATGQRVTLRCSPRSGDLSVYWYQQSLDQGLQFLIQYYNGEERAKGNILERFSAQQFPDLHSELNLSSLELGDSALYFCASSSLAAGGTDTQYFGPGTRLTVL.

This clonotype came up many times. The chain has TRBV7-8 and TRBJ2-7, with D possibly TRBD1 on 7 matching bases. CDR3 size: 15 residues. Between the trimmed V and J ends, which lost 3 bases and 3 bases, there was a span of 15 bases. Germline V CDR1 and CDR2: SGHVS, FQNEAQ. As DNA, the CDR3 is TGTGCCAGCAGCTTGGCGACAGGGACTTTCTACGAGCAGTACTTC. Its protein product is CASSLATGTFYEQYF.